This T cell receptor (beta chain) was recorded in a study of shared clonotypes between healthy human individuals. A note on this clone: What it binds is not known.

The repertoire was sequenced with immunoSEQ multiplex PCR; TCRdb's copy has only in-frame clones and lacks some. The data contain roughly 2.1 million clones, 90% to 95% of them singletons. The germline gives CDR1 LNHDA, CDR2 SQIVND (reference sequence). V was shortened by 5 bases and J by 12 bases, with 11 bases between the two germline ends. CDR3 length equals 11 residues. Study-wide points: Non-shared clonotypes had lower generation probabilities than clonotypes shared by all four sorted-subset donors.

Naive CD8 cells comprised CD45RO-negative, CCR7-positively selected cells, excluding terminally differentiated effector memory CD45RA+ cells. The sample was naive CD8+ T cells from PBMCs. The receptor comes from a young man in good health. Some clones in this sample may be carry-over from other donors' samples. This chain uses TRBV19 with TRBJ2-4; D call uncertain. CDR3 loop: CASSPGVYQYF. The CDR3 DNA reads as TGTGCCAGTAGTCCAGGCGTTTATCAGTACTTC.